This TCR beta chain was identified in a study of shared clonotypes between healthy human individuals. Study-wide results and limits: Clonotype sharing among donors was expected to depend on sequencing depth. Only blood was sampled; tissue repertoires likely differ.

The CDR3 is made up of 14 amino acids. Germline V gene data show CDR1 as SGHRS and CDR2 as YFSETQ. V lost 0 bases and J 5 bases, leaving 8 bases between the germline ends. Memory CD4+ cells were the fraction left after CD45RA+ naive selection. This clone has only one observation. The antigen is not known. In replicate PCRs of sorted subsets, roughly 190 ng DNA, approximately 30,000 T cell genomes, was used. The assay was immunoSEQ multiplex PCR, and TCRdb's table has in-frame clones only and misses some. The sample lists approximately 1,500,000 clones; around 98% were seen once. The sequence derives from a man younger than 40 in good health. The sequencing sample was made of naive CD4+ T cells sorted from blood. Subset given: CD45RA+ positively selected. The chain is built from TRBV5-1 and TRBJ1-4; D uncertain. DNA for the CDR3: TGCGCCAGCAGCTTGGTAGGGCCCAATGAAAAACTGTTTTTT. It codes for CASSLVGPNEKLFF.